Listed here are 4 T cell receptor beta chains from one sample, sequenced in a study of shared clonotypes between healthy human individuals. CD45RO-negative CD8 cells positively selected for CCR7 made up the naive population, which excluded terminally differentiated effector memory CD45RA+ cells. TCRdb's copy holds only in-frame clones and misses some; the assay was immunoSEQ multiplex PCR. The sample holds around 2,100,000 clones, about 95% seen once. The sequenced sample consisted of naive CD8+ T cells sorted from blood. The receptors originated from a man in his late teens or twenties in good health.

This rearrangement joins TRBV6-5 to TRBJ2-3; tentatively, D is TRBD2 (6 bases). The CDR3 totals 13 residues. Trimming cost V 6 bases and J 2 bases, with 9 bases left between them. CDR1 MNHEY and CDR2 SVGAGI come from the germline V gene. CDR3 sequence: CASSGRVTDTQYF. CDR3 in DNA: TGTGCCAGCAGCGGGAGAGTCACAGATACGCAGTATTTT.

The CDR3 is CASSQTPGINGYTF. Here the CDR3 DNA reads TGTGCCAGCAGCCAAACCCCGGGAATCAATGGCTACACCTTC. The rearrangement joins TRBV28 to TRBJ1-2; D is uncertain. The V end lost 6 bases, the J end lost 6 bases, and 17 bases lay between the germline ends. There are 14 residues in the CDR3. Germline V gene sequence: CDR1 MDHEN, CDR2 SYDVKM.

As concerns this clone: Additional DNA sequences in this sample encode the identical CDR3. The genes are TRBV28 and TRBJ2-7; D is undetermined. The germline V gene has CDR1 MDHEN and CDR2 SYDVKM. V shed 5 bases and J shed 2 bases, with 7 bases lying between them. This CDR3 has 12 residues. CDR3 in amino acids: CASSPQTYEQYF. In nucleotides, the CDR3 is TGTGCCAGCAGTCCCCAGACCTACGAGCAGTACTTC. The full variable domain, in which reference TRBV28 and TRBJ2-7 provide the parts outside the CDR3, is DVKVTQSSRYLVKRTGEKVFLECVQDMDHENMFWYRQDPGLGLRLIYFSYDVKMKEKGDIPEGYSVSREKKERFSLILESASTNQTSMYLCASSPQTYEQYFGPGTRLTVT.

The chain employs TRBV28 and TRBJ2-5; D may be TRBD1 (6 bases). Trimming pared 7 bases from V and 0 bases from J, leaving 15 bases between. This CDR3 is 15 amino acids long. The V gene's germline CDR1 is MDHEN and CDR2 SYDVKM. Here the CDR3 DNA reads TGTGCCAGCACCTTGGGGACACCAGACCAAGAGACCCAGTACTTC. Translating gives CASTLGTPDQETQYF.